This TCR beta chain is from a study of blood T cell repertoires in COVID-19. Overall study: Collection of acute and convalescent COVID-19 samples took place in the United States, Italy and Spain. The analysed material was cDNA or gDNA that came from T cells, B-cell-depleted T cells, or PBMCs.

In the source study's methods: Using reference gene primer amplification, nucleated cell counts were estimated. Profiling relied on immunoSEQ multiplex PCR, and the TCRdb table lists in-frame clones only, not all of them. V and J calls and clone size are those listed in that table; D and trimming were worked out from the DNA. Found here are roughly 170,000 clones, about nine tenths of them singletons; the top ten hold around 20%. The V segment lost 5 bases and the J segment 6 bases; nucleotides outside the gene matches: 5. This CDR3 has 15 amino acids. The germline V gene has CDR1 KGHSH and CDR2 LQKENI.

J is TRBJ2-3 and V is TRBV18; 13 positions agree with TRBD2. Sequencing was done on a sample of peripheral blood. The sequence derives from a man in his sixties or seventies with active or convalescent COVID-19. For the CDR3, the DNA is TGTGCCAGCTCATTAGGACTAGCGGGGGTGGATACGCAGTATTTT. Protein sequence: CASSLGLAGVDTQYF.